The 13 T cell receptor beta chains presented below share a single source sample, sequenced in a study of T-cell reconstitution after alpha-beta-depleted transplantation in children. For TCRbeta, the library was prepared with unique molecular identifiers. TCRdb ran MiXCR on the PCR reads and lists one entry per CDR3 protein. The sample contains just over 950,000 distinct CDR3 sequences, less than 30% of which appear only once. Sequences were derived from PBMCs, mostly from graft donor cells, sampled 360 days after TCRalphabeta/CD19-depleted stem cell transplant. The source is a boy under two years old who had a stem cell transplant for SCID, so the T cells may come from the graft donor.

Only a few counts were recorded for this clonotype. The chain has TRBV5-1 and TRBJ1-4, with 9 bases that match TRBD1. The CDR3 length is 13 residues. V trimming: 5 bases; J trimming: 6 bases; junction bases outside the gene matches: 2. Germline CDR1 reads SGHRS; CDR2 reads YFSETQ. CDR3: CASRRTGDEKLFF. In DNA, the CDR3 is TGCGCCAGCAGGAGGACAGGGGATGAAAAACTGTTTTTT.

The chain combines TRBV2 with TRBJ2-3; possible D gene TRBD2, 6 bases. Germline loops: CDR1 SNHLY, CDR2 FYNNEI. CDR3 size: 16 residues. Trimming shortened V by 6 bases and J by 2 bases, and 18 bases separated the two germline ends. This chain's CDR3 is CASRRGDFPLTDTQYF. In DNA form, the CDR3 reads TGTGCCAGCAGGAGAGGGGACTTTCCGCTCACAGATACGCAGTATTTT.

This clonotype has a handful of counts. Here the CDR3 reads CASSLTGEQYF. In nucleotides, the CDR3 is TGTGCCAGCAGTCTGACAGGGGAGCAGTACTTC. This chain links TRBV28 with TRBJ2-7, with 7 positions matching TRBD1. Germline-derived CDR1 and CDR2 are MDHEN and SYDVKM. V trimming: 5 bases; J trimming: 7 bases; junction bases outside the gene matches: 2. The CDR3 contains 11 residues.

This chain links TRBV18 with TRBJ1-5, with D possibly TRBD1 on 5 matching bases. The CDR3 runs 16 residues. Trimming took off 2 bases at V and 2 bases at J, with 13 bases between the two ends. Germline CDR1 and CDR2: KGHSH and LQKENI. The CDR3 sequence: CASSPGAGSRNQPQHF. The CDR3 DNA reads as TGTGCCAGCTCACCAGGGGCGGGAAGCCGCAATCAGCCCCAGCATTTT.

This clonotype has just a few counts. CDR3 nucleotide sequence: TGTGCCAGCAGCCTTCGGGACAGGGTCAATCAGCCCCAGCATTTT. It translates to CASSLRDRVNQPQHF. This rearrangement joins TRBV5-6 to TRBJ1-5; TRBD1 matches at 9 bases. Germline values: CDR1 SGHDT, CDR2 YYEEEE. There are 15 residues in the CDR3. Trimming cost V 4 bases and J 3 bases; bases outside gene matches: 5.

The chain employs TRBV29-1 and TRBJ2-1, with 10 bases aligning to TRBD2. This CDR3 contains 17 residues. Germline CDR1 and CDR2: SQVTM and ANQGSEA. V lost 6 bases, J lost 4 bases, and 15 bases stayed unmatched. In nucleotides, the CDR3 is TGCAGCGTCGCCCAACTGGGGGGGACTAGCGCTTACAATGAGCAGTTCTTC. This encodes CSVAQLGGTSAYNEQFF.

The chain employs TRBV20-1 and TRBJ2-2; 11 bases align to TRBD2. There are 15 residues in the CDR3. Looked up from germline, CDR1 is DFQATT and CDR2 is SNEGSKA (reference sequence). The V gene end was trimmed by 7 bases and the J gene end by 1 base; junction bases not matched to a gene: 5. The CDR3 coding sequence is TGCAGTGGCCTAGCGGGGGGCCAGAACACCGGGGAGCTGTTTTTT. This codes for CSGLAGGQNTGELFF.

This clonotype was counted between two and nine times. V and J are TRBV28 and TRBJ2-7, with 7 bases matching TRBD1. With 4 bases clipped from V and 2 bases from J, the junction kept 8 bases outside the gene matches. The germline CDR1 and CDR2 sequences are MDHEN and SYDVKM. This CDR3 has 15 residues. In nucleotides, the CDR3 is TGTGCCAGCAGTTCCCCGTGGACAGGCCCCTACGAGCAGTACTTC. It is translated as CASSSPWTGPYEQYF. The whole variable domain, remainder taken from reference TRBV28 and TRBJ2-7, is DVKVTQSSRYLVKRTGEKVFLECVQDMDHENMFWYRQDPGLGLRLIYFSYDVKMKEKGDIPEGYSVSREKKERFSLILESASTNQTSMYLCASSSPWTGPYEQYFGPGTRLTVT.

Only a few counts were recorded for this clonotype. The CDR3 nucleotides are TGTGCCAGCACCCGGGGGGAAGGAGAGACCCAGTACTTC. Encoded protein: CASTRGEGETQYF. The chain recombines TRBV12-3 or TRBV12-4 with TRBJ2-5; 7 nucleotides line up with TRBD2. The CDR3 runs to 13 residues. The V segment lost 7 bases and the J segment 4 bases; nucleotides outside the gene matches: 6.

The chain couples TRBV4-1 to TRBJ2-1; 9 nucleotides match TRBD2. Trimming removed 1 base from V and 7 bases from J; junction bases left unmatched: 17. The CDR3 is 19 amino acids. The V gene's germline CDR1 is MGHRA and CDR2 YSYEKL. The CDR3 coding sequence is TGCGCCAGCAGCCAAGCTCCCCTCGCGCTAGCGGGGAAGGGTAATGAGCAGTTCTTC. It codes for CASSQAPLALAGKGNEQFF.

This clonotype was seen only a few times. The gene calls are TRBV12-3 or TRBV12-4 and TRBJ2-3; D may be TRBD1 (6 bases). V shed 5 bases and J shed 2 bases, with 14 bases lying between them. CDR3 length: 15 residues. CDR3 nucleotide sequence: TGTGCCAGCAGTACCCGGGACACCATCACAGATACGCAGTATTTT. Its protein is CASSTRDTITDTQYF.

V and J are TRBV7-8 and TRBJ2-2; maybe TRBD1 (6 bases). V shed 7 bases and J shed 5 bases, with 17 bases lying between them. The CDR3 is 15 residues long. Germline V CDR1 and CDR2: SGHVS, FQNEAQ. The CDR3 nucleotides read TGTGCCAGCATCCCGTGGGGGCCGCGGACCGGGGAGCTGTTTTTT. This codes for CASIPWGPRTGELFF.

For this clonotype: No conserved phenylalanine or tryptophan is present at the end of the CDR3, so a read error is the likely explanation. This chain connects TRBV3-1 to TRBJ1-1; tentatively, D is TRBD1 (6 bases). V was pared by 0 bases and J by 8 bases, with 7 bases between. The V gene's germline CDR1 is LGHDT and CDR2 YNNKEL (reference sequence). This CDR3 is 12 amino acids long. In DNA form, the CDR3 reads TGTGCCAGCAGCCAAGAAGGGACAGAAGCTTTCTTA. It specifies CASSQEGTEAFL.